A selection of T cell receptor beta chains follows, all from one sample in a study of blood T cell repertoires in COVID-19. The assay was immunoSEQ multiplex PCR, and TCRdb's table has in-frame clones only and misses some. The sample has 250,000 to 350,000 clones, 80% to 85% seen once. Specimen: peripheral blood. The receptors come from a person between 65 and 79 years old with COVID-19, enrolled during active disease. Both conserved end residues are part of each CDR3. Fields, in order: D gene, clone size, J gene, V gene, CDR3 DNA, CDR3 protein. A D gene is named only where the DNA matches it firmly. Clone size appears in some rows only: once, few, many, or a class for an expanded clone.

>TRBD2|.|TRBJ2-3|TRBV13
TGTGCCAGCAGCTTTCTCGACGGGGCGGGGGGCACAGATACGCAGTATTTT
CASSFLDGAGGTDTQYF
>.|few|TRBJ1-2|TRBV5-1
TGCGCCAGCAGCTTGGGGACAGCTAACTATGGCTACACCTTC
CASSLGTANYGYTF
>TRBD1|.|TRBJ1-2|TRBV7-9
TGTGCCAGCAGATCCACAGGGGGCAACTATGGCTACACCTTC
CASRSTGGNYGYTF
>TRBD1|.|TRBJ1-2|TRBV5-4
TGTGCCAGCAGTTCCCAGACAGGGGCGACTAATAGCTACACCTTC
CASSSQTGATNSYTF
>.|.|TRBJ1-1|TRBV5-1
TGCGCCAGCAGCCCTCCTAATGCGGACACTGAAGCTTTCTTT
CASSPPNADTEAFF
>TRBD2|.|TRBJ2-1|TRBV25-1
TGTGCCAGCAGGGATAGCGGGGGCTACAATGAGCAGTTCTTC
CASRDSGGYNEQFF
>TRBD1|.|TRBJ1-4|TRBV30
TGTGCCTGGAGTGGACAGGGCTCCGAAAAACTGTTTTTT
CAWSGQGSEKLFF
>.|.|TRBJ2-1|TRBV5-4
TGTGCCAGTGCGGCAGCCACTGAGCAGTTCTTC
CASAAATEQFF
>TRBD2|.|TRBJ2-2|TRBV5-1
TGCGCCAGCAGCTCCGGACTAGCGGGGGCCCCGGGGACCGGGGAGCTGTTTTTT
CASSSGLAGAPGTGELFF
>.|.|TRBJ2-1|TRBV3-1/TRBV3-2
TGTGCCAGCAGCCAGGGAGGACTGGCCTACAATGAGCAGTTCTTC
CASSQGGLAYNEQFF
>TRBD1|.|TRBJ2-7|TRBV6-5
TGTGCCAGCAGACCAGGGGGCAGGGACGAGCAGTACTTC
CASRPGGRDEQYF
>.|.|TRBJ1-5|TRBV6-5
TGTGCCAGCAGTTACTCGATAGATCAGCCCCAGCATTTT
CASSYSIDQPQHF
>.|.|TRBJ1-1|TRBV29-1
TGCAGCGTTCGCGGGACGGGGAACACTGAAGCTTTCTTT
CSVRGTGNTEAFF
>TRBD2|once|TRBJ2-1|TRBV7-2
TGTGCCAGCAGCGCATCCTTCTTTAGCGGGGGGATTGAGCAGTTCTTC
CASSASFFSGGIEQFF
>.|.|TRBJ2-7|TRBV5-1
TGCGCCAGCAGCCAGGTTGGAATGGGCTCCTACGAGCAGTACTTC
CASSQVGMGSYEQYF
>.|.|TRBJ2-5|TRBV7-9
TGTGCCAGCAGCTCCCCTGAACGGCAAGAGACCCAGTACTTC
CASSSPERQETQYF
>TRBD1|.|TRBJ1-6|TRBV27
TGTGCCAGCAGTTTTTGGCAGGGGGATTCACCCCTCCACTTT
CASSFWQGDSPLHF
>TRBD2|.|TRBJ2-6|TRBV7-3
TGTGCCAGCAGCTTAACTAGGACTAGCGGGAGCTCTGGGGCCAACGTCCTGACTTTC
CASSLTRTSGSSGANVLTF
>TRBD1|.|TRBJ1-3|TRBV5-6
TGTGCCAGCAGCTTGGGGACAGGGGGAATATATTTT
CASSLGTGGIYF
>.|.|TRBJ2-5|TRBV6-1
TGTGCCAGCAGTGAACTGTCGGAAGAGACCCAGTACTTC
CASSELSEETQYF
>TRBD1|.|TRBJ2-7|TRBV28
TGTGCCAGCAGTGACAGGGTCTCCTACGAGCAGTACTTC
CASSDRVSYEQYF
>.|.|TRBJ2-1|TRBV2
TGTGCCAGCAGAGGGGGATTGACTTACAATGAGCAGTTCTTC
CASRGGLTYNEQFF
>TRBD1|.|TRBJ2-3|TRBV4-3
TGCGCCAGCAGCCCCGGGACAGGTTATGGAGATACGCAGTATTTT
CASSPGTGYGDTQYF
>.|.|TRBJ2-3|TRBV5-6
TGTGCCAGCAGCAGGGACTTATATACGCAGTATTTT
CASSRDLYTQYF
>TRBD1|.|TRBJ2-2|TRBV29-1
TGCAGCGTTGGACAGGGGAGGATCGGGGAGCTGTTTTTT
CSVGQGRIGELFF
>TRBD2|.|TRBJ2-5|TRBV6-5
TGTGCCAGCAGGGCAAGACTAGCGGGAGGGGAGACCCAGTACTTC
CASRARLAGGETQYF
>TRBD1|.|TRBJ1-5|TRBV24-1
TGTGCCACCAGTGGACAGGGCCTGGGCAATCAGCCCCAGCATTTT
CATSGQGLGNQPQHF
>TRBD2|few|TRBJ2-2|TRBV11-3
TGTGCCAGCAGCGTCGGACTAGCGGGAGTCAAGAGGGGGGAGCTGTTTTTT
CASSVGLAGVKRGELFF
>.|once|TRBJ1-6|TRBV6-6
TGTGCCAGCAGGGAGGACAGCTCCTATAATTCACCCCTCCACTTT
CASREDSSYNSPLHF
>.|.|TRBJ1-2|TRBV12-3/TRBV12-4
TGTGCCAGCAGTTCCGGGAACTATGGCTACACCTTC
CASSSGNYGYTF
>TRBD1|.|TRBJ2-7|TRBV7-9
TGTGCCAGCAGCTTAGCCGGACAGGGGGCGTACTTC
CASSLAGQGAYF
>TRBD2|.|TRBJ2-5|TRBV5-1
TGCGCCAGCAGCTTGGAACTAGCGGGGGGGCTAGACCAAGAGACCCAGTACTTC
CASSLELAGGLDQETQYF
>TRBD2|.|TRBJ2-3|TRBV28
TGTGCCAGCACCAACGGCGGGGGGGAGATAGATACGCAGTATTTT
CASTNGGGEIDTQYF
>.|.|TRBJ2-1|TRBV7-8
TGTGCCAGCAGCTTGAAAGCGTTCAGCTCCTACAATGAGCAGTTCTTC
CASSLKAFSSYNEQFF
>.|.|TRBJ2-1|TRBV2
TGTGCCAGCAGCGGGGGGCCAGTTAGAGAGCAGTTCTTC
CASSGGPVREQFF
>.|.|TRBJ1-5|TRBV30
TGTGCCTGGAGTGTACCCCCACGGGGGGGAAATCAGCCCCAGCATTTT
CAWSVPPRGGNQPQHF
>.|.|TRBJ1-1|TRBV5-4
TGTGCCAGCAGCTACCCCGGGACACCCAACACTGAAGCTTTCTTT
CASSYPGTPNTEAFF
>TRBD2|.|TRBJ2-5|TRBV7-9
TGTGCCAGCAGCCAACTAGCGACCCAAGAGACCCAGTACTTC
CASSQLATQETQYF
>.|.|TRBJ1-1|TRBV5-1
TGCGCCAGCAGCTGGACCACAGGGTATGAAGCTTTCTTT
CASSWTTGYEAFF
>.|.|TRBJ1-1|TRBV9
TGTGCCAGCAGCGTAGGGGAGGGAGTGGGAGAGTATTTT
CASSVGEGVGEYF
>TRBD1|.|TRBJ1-5|TRBV28
TGTGCCAGCAGTGCCGGGACAGATTATAGCAATCAGCCCCAGCATTTT
CASSAGTDYSNQPQHF
>.|once|TRBJ2-3|TRBV18
.
CASSLWQLHSGSDTQYF
>.|.|TRBJ1-5|TRBV28
TGTGCCAGCAGTGATCCGGGAGCACGGAAGACCAATCAGCCCCAGCATTTT
CASSDPGARKTNQPQHF
>.|.|TRBJ2-2|TRBV6-5
TGTGCCAGCAGATCCGGACTGGCTTTCGGGGAGCTGTTTTTT
CASRSGLAFGELFF